This entry describes one TCR beta chain. Its target is not known. This entry is derived from a study of graft-versus-host responses after intestinal transplantation. Study details: Anti-thymocyte globulin induction, then tacrolimus and steroids for around three years, went to all recipients. Points from the study as a whole: Analysis identified GvH clones in recipient marrow, with some appearing first in ileum or blood. Peak levels of circulating GvH clones tracked with early post-transplant HvG declines.

Libraries were prepared by immunoSEQ multiplex PCR; TCRdb keeps only in-frame clonotypes and omits some of them. Seen here are 70,000 to 100,000 clones, less than 90% observed once, and the top ten hold under 0.4%. J was trimmed by 5 bases and V by 7 bases; bases with no gene match: 13. Germline V CDR1 and CDR2: MDHEN, SYDVKM. CDR3 length: 17 residues. This sample comprised unstimulated CD4+ T cells sorted from spleen or lymph node cells, obtained before intestinal transplant. This sequence was found in a human donor who received an intestinal transplant. This rearrangement joins TRBV28 to TRBJ1-4; 10 bases agree with TRBD1. The CDR3 loop reads CASTRQGAVSRNEKLFF. CDR3 nucleotide sequence: TGTGCCAGCACTAGACAGGGGGCAGTGAGTCGGAATGAAAAACTGTTTTTT. Using reference TRBV28 and TRBJ1-4 for the parts outside the CDR3, the full variable domain is DVKVTQSSRYLVKRTGEKVFLECVQDMDHENMFWYRQDPGLGLRLIYFSYDVKMKEKGDIPEGYSVSREKKERFSLILESASTNQTSMYLCASTRQGAVSRNEKLFFGSGTQLSVL.